This entry describes one T cell receptor beta chain. The CDR3 is 15 residues long. The V end was cut by 1 base, the J end by 2 bases, with 11 bases between. Germline-derived CDR1 and CDR2 are SEHNR and FQNEAQ (reference sequence). PCR was performed a second time for about 7 to 11 cycles using a sample-barcoded 5' primer and a J-beta primer mix. A template-switch adaptor with 12 random nucleotides tagged each cDNA molecule. TCRdb independently ran MiXCR on the 5' RACE reads; one entry per CDR3 protein. The profile shows 1.2 million to 1.5 million distinct CDR3 sequences, approximately 59% of them singletons. The data were taken from a study of blood T cells in healthy people across ages. For the study at large: There was about one barcoded beta molecule captured by template switching per two T cells.

Sequencing input: blood. The chain couples TRBV7-9 to TRBJ1-2; maybe TRBD1 (5 bases). The receptor comes from a man aged 18 to 29 in good health. CDR3 DNA: TGTGCCAGCAGCTTAGGACAGATCCTAAACTATGGCTACACCTTC. Translated: CASSLGQILNYGYTF.